These 24 T cell receptor beta chains came from one sample sequenced in a study of memory B cells and T cells in multiple sclerosis. Stimulus-free culture yielded autoproliferating CFSE-dim and non-proliferating CFSE-high T cells, each sequenced separately. Approximately 5x10^7 CFSE-labeled PBMCs were cultured less than nine days unstimulated, then replicate wells were pooled. Assay used: immunoSEQ multiplex PCR; TCRdb lists only in-frame clones, some missing. The sample includes fewer than 15,000 clones, roughly 81% of them seen just once. Their cognate antigens are unknown. Sample: PBMCs from blood kept in culture. These receptors were collected from a human donor with multiple sclerosis.

The chain has TRBV5-1 and TRBJ2-5; D possibly matches TRBD1 or TRBD2 (5 bases each). With 1 base removed from V and 2 bases from J, the gap between germline ends came to 12 bases. The germline gives CDR1 SGHRS, CDR2 YFSETQ. The CDR3 is 15 residues long. The CDR3 sequence is CASSLSGTPQETQYF. The CDR3 DNA is TGCGCCAGCAGCTTGTCCGGGACGCCACAAGAGACCCAGTACTTC.

The chain combines TRBV5-1 with TRBJ1-5; D is undetermined. The V gene's germline CDR1 is SGHRS and CDR2 YFSETQ. V lost 7 bases to trimming and J lost 1 base, with 12 bases between them. The CDR3 length is 14 residues. CDR3 region: CASSEGKSNQPQHF. The DNA for the CDR3 is TGCGCCAGCTCAGAAGGGAAAAGCAATCAGCCCCAGCATTTT.

This rearrangement joins TRBV5-1 to TRBJ1-1; D might be TRBD1 (6 bases). CDR1 is SGHRS and CDR2 is YFSETQ in the germline V gene. Trimming removed 3 bases at V and 0 bases at J, with 15 bases between. This CDR3 contains 16 residues. As DNA, the CDR3 is TGCGCCAGCAGCTCGGACAGCGGACCGATGAACACTGAAGCTTTCTTT. Protein product: CASSSDSGPMNTEAFF.

The genes are TRBV18 and TRBJ2-5; perhaps TRBD1 as D (6 bases). V shed 3 bases and J shed 10 bases, with 18 bases lying between them. Germline CDR1 KGHSH, CDR2 LQKENI. The CDR3 has 14 residues. CDR3 amino acids: CASSPSRLGDNQYF. The CDR3 DNA reads as TGTGCCAGCTCACCCTCGAGGCTGGGGGACAACCAGTACTTC.

Here the CDR3 reads CASEGQADEKLFF. CDR3 nucleotides: TGTGCCAGCGAGGGACAGGCGGACGAAAAACTGTTTTTT. The V call is TRBV2, the J call TRBJ1-4; 8 bases are a match to TRBD1. The CDR3 is 13 residues long. After removal of 8 bases from V and 8 bases from J, the junction contained 7 bases not matched to a gene. CDR1 SNHLY and CDR2 FYNNEI come from the germline V gene.

The chain has TRBV10-2 and TRBJ1-4; D gene uncertain. Trimming left V 1 base short and J 8 bases short, with 11 bases between. The germline CDR1 and CDR2 sequences are WSHSY and SAAADI. The CDR3 loop spans 14 amino acids. CDR3 residues: CASSEFGREEKLFF. Here the CDR3 DNA reads TGCGCCAGCAGTGAGTTTGGGCGGGAAGAAAAACTGTTTTTT.

The V gene is TRBV28, the J gene TRBJ2-4; D remains unclear. Germline loops: CDR1 MDHEN, CDR2 SYDVKM. This CDR3 is 19 amino acids long. V lost 2 bases to trimming and J lost 1 base, with 21 bases between them. This chain's CDR3 is CASSLRPSQPASAKNIQYF. The CDR3, as DNA: TGTGCCAGCAGTTTAAGGCCCTCCCAGCCCGCCTCGGCCAAAAACATTCAGTACTTC. The variable domain in full, with the rest retrieved from reference TRBV28 and TRBJ2-4, is DVKVTQSSRYLVKRTGEKVFLECVQDMDHENMFWYRQDPGLGLRLIYFSYDVKMKEKGDIPEGYSVSREKKERFSLILESASTNQTSMYLCASSLRPSQPASAKNIQYFGAGTRLSVL.

This clone was recorded only once. The chain employs TRBV27 and TRBJ1-5; no reliable D call. With 1 base removed from V and 4 bases from J, the gap between germline ends came to 5 bases. CDR3 length: 13 amino acids. Germline lookup yields CDR1 MNHEY and CDR2 SMNVEV (reference sequence). For the CDR3, the DNA is TGTGCCAGCAGTTTATGGATTAATCAGCCCCAGCATTTT. Translation: CASSLWINQPQHF.

This sequence joins TRBV28 and TRBJ1-3, with a weak D call TRBD1 (5 bases). This CDR3 has 17 amino acids. Germline values: CDR1 MDHEN, CDR2 SYDVKM. V dropped 5 bases and J dropped 14 bases, with 31 bases sitting between them. The chain's CDR3 is CASSPPRGSPAWVGVYF. The CDR3, as DNA: TGTGCCAGCAGTCCCCCTAGGGGTTCTCCGGCCTGGGTCGGCGTATATTTT. The whole variable domain, filled in from reference TRBV28 and TRBJ1-3, reads DVKVTQSSRYLVKRTGEKVFLECVQDMDHENMFWYRQDPGLGLRLIYFSYDVKMKEKGDIPEGYSVSREKKERFSLILESASTNQTSMYLCASSPPRGSPAWVGVYFGEGSWLTVV.

The gene calls are TRBV6-6 and TRBJ1-2; D remains unclear. From germline, CDR1 is MNHNY and CDR2 SVGAGI (reference sequence). The CDR3 loop spans 11 amino acids. The ends were cut back, 5 bases at V and 12 bases at J, with 13 bases in the middle. The CDR3 nucleotides read TGTGCCAGCAGTCCTGAAGACGTCCACACCTTC. Translation: CASSPEDVHTF.

The chain links TRBV6-1 to TRBJ1-4; no reliable D call. The V end was cut by 6 bases, the J end by 9 bases, with 14 bases between. The CDR3 loop spans 13 amino acids. CDR1 and CDR2 from the germline V gene are MNHNS and SASEGT. The CDR3 spells CASRTNNIKKLFF. The CDR3 nucleotides read TGTGCCAGCAGGACGAATAACATTAAAAAACTGTTTTTT.

The CDR3 region is CASSLVGATTNEKLFF. The CDR3 coding sequence is TGTGCCAGCAGCTTAGTGGGGGCCACAACTAATGAAAAACTGTTTTTT. The V gene is TRBV7-2, the J gene TRBJ1-4; D possibly corresponds to TRBD1 (6 bases). Per germline, CDR1 SGHTA and CDR2 FQGNSA. This CDR3 region has 16 residues. Trimming removed 1 base at V and 0 bases at J, with 9 bases between.

V is TRBV5-1 and J is TRBJ2-2, with D uncertain. Per the germline V gene, CDR1 is SGHRS and CDR2 is YFSETQ. V lost 2 bases and J 1 base, leaving 6 bases between the germline ends. The CDR3 consists of 14 residues. DNA for the CDR3: TGCGCCAGCAGCTTATTTTTGAACACCGGGGAGCTGTTTTTT. Protein sequence: CASSLFLNTGELFF.

This clone occurred a few times. V usage is TRBV10-2 and J usage is TRBJ2-7; D ambiguous. Trimming shortened V by 6 bases and J by 2 bases, and 8 bases separated the two germline ends. The length of the CDR3 is 12 residues. Germline assignment: CDR1 WSHSY and CDR2 SAAADI. The DNA of the CDR3 is TGCGCCAGCAGGGACGGTCCCTACGAGCAGTACTTC. Protein sequence: CASRDGPYEQYF.

The chain is built from TRBV5-4 and TRBJ2-5, with D perhaps TRBD2 (5 bases). Germline V gene lookup returns CDR1 SGHNT and CDR2 YYREEE (reference sequence). The CDR3 sequence is 13 residues long. Trimming took off 0 bases at V and 2 bases at J, with 5 bases between the two ends. CDR3 loop: CASSLGRQETQYF. The CDR3 nucleotides read TGTGCCAGCAGCTTGGGGAGGCAAGAGACCCAGTACTTC.

The chain combines TRBV28 with TRBJ2-1, with 8 bases matching TRBD2. Germline assignment: CDR1 MDHEN and CDR2 SYDVKM. The CDR3 contains 16 residues. V dropped 3 bases and J dropped 2; count of bases not matched to a gene: 6. CDR3 nucleotide sequence: TGTGCCAGCAGTTTTCTAGCGGGCGCTGCCTACAATGAGCAGTTCTTC. It specifies CASSFLAGAAYNEQFF.

This clone was picked up one time. V and J are TRBV25-1 and TRBJ1-1; D gene unclear. V was shortened by 7 bases and J by 8 bases, with 14 bases between the two germline ends. Germline values: CDR1 MGHDK, CDR2 SYGVNS. This CDR3 comprises 12 residues. CDR3 residues: CASTEGLGEAFF. The CDR3 region has the DNA TGTGCCAGCACCGAGGGTTTAGGCGAAGCTTTCTTT.

This chain connects TRBV19 to TRBJ2-5; TRBD1 aligns across 7 bases. The germline CDR1 and CDR2 sequences are LNHDA and SQIVND (reference sequence). V gave up 6 bases and J gave up 2 bases; unmatched junction bases: 6. This CDR3 comprises 14 residues. CDR3 nucleotides: TGTGCCAGTAGAAGGGACAGAACACAAGAGACCCAGTACTTC. This codes for CASRRDRTQETQYF. Supplemented by reference TRBV19 and TRBJ2-5, the full variable domain reads DGGITQSPKYLFRKEGQNVTLSCEQNLNHDAMYWYRQDPGQGLRLIYYSQIVNDFQKGDIAEGYSVSREKKESFPLTVTSAQKNPTAFYLCASRRDRTQETQYFGPGTRLLVL.

This clone has a single count. The chain has TRBV5-5 and TRBJ1-4, with 8 bases fitting TRBD1. With V trimmed by 1 base and J by 2 bases, 4 bases remained unmatched. Germline V gene lookup returns CDR1 SGHKS and CDR2 YYEKEE (reference sequence). The CDR3 consists of 16 residues. The CDR3 DNA is TGTGCCAGCAGCTTGACGGACAGGGAGACTAATGAAAAACTGTTTTTT. Translation gives CASSLTDRETNEKLFF.

This sequence joins TRBV4-1 and TRBJ1-4; 9 bases are a match to TRBD1. The CDR3 is 16 residues long. Looked up from germline, CDR1 is MGHRA and CDR2 is YSYEKL. After removal of 4 bases from V and 8 bases from J, the junction contained 11 bases not matched to a gene. The CDR3 sequence is CASSLGLQGAYEKLFF. CDR3 sequence (DNA): TGCGCCAGCAGCCTAGGCCTACAGGGGGCTTACGAAAAACTGTTTTTT.

V usage is TRBV7-9 and J usage is TRBJ2-7; no firm D call. The CDR3 covers 12 residues. Trimming stripped 5 bases from V and 2 bases from J, with 7 bases between. Per germline, CDR1 SEHNR and CDR2 FQNEAQ (reference sequence). For the CDR3, the DNA is TGTGCCAGCAGCCGGGCCACCTACGAGCAGTACTTC. Residues: CASSRATYEQYF.

The V and J genes are TRBV9 and TRBJ2-3, with a possible D match to TRBD2 (6 bases). Trimming stripped 3 bases from V and 9 bases from J, with 11 bases between. This CDR3 spans 12 amino acids. The germline V gene encodes CDR1 SGDLS and CDR2 YYNGEE. DNA of the CDR3: TGTGCCAGCAGCGGAATAGCGGTCACGCAGTATTTT. Translating gives CASSGIAVTQYF.

The chain combines TRBV6-1 with TRBJ1-5; D possibly corresponds to TRBD1 (6 bases). The CDR3 contains 15 residues. Trimming removed 6 bases from V and 11 bases from J, with 23 bases in between. Germline-derived CDR1 and CDR2 are MNHNS and SASEGT. This CDR3 reads CASRSLQGLEGAQHF. The CDR3 region has the DNA TGTGCCAGCAGGAGCCTACAGGGCTTGGAGGGAGCCCAGCATTTT.

The chain employs TRBV5-1 and TRBJ1-2; D call uncertain. The V end lost 0 bases, the J end lost 2 bases, and 8 bases lay between the germline ends. The CDR3 loop spans 14 amino acids. In germline, CDR1 is SGHRS, CDR2 YFSETQ. The CDR3 DNA reads as TGCGCCAGCAGCTTGGAGGGTCTCAACTATGGCTACACCTTC. It specifies CASSLEGLNYGYTF.